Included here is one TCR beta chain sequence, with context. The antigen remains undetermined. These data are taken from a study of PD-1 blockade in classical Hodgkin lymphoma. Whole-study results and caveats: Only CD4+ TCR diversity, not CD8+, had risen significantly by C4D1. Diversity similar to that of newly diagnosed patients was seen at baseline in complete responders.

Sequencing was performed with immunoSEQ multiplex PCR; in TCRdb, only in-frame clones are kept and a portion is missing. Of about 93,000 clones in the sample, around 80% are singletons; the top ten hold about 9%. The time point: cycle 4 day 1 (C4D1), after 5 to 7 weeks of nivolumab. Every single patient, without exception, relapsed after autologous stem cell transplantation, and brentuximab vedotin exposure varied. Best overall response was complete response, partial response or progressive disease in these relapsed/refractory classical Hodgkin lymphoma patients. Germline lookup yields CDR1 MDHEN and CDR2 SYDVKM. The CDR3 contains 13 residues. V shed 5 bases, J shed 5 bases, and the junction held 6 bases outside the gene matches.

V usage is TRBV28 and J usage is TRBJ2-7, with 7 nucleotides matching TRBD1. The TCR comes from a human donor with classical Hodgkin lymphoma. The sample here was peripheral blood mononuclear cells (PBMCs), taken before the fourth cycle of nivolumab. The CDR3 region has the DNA TGTGCCAGCAGTCTAGAAGGGGGCCACGAGCAGTACTTC. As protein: CASSLEGGHEQYF.